Below are 27 T cell receptor beta chains sequenced from a single sample in a study of T cells in Graves' hyperthyroidism and ophthalmopathy. RNA transcripts yielded amplified TCR beta CDR3 regions. Primed by the HTBI set, a first-round RT-PCR was run on the TCR CDR3. TCRdb analysed the multiplex PCR reads with MiXCR anew, one entry per CDR3 protein. The top ten hold 2.5% to 4% of the sample, which has about 600,000 distinct CDR3 sequences, roughly 16% seen once. The sequenced sample was blood. Receptor source: a woman between 40 and 50 years old with Graves' ophthalmopathy.

This clonotype was counted a few times. Written as DNA, the CDR3 is TGCGCCAGCAGCCAAGCGTTGACAGGGGGCCCCTATGGCTACACCTTC. Translated, it gives CASSQALTGGPYGYTF. The chain employs TRBV4-1 and TRBJ1-2; TRBD1 matches at 10 bases. This CDR3 has 16 residues. Germline V gene sequence: CDR1 MGHRA, CDR2 YSYEKL. Germline trimming cut 1 base from V and 4 bases from J; bases unmatched to any gene: 6.

Many counts were recorded for this clonotype. J is TRBJ2-3 and V is TRBV11-2, with D unresolved. The V gene's germline CDR1 is SGHAT and CDR2 FQNNGV. The CDR3 runs 16 residues. Trimming removed 3 bases at V and 5 bases at J, with 18 bases between. CDR3 sequence (DNA): TGTGCCAGCAGCTTCGACTTGGACGCGAGAGGAGATACGCAGTATTTT. This translates into CASSFDLDARGDTQYF.

The V and J genes are TRBV4-1 and TRBJ2-2, with TRBD1 matching 10 bases. V was clipped by 4 bases and J by 6 bases; unmatched bases: 8. Germline V lookup: CDR1 MGHRA, CDR2 YSYEKL. This CDR3 spans 16 amino acids. In DNA, the CDR3 is TGCGCCAGCAGCCTTCGACAGGGGGCCGGGGCCGGGGAGCTGTTTTTT. Translated, it gives CASSLRQGAGAGELFF.

In its sample, this clonotype was seen a few times. A much larger clone differs by one base, so this may be a read error. This chain links TRBV4-2 with TRBJ2-3; 13 nucleotides align to TRBD2. CDR3 length: 16 amino acids. The V gene's germline CDR1 is LGHNA and CDR2 YNFKEQ. The J segment lost 2 bases and the V segment lost 5 bases, leaving 4 bases of the junction unmatched. Here the CDR3 DNA reads TGTGCCAGCAGCGCGGGACTAGCGGGAACCACAGATACGCAGTATTTT. Its translation: CASSAGLAGTTDTQYF.

Worth noting for this clonotype: The junction shows a germline mismatch at one end, possibly a read error. V usage is TRBV7-6 and J usage is TRBJ1-1, with D hard to call. Germline-derived CDR1 and CDR2 are SGHVS and FNYEAQ. The CDR3 sequence is 13 residues long. CDR3 in DNA: TGTGCCTGCAGCCTCCCCGAGAACACTGAAGCTTTCTTT. It translates to CACSLPENTEAFF.

This clonotype appeared a few times. The CDR3 reads CASRTSSSGELFF. For the CDR3, the DNA is TGTGCCAGCAGAACTAGTAGTTCGGGGGAGCTGTTTTTT. J is TRBJ2-2 and V is TRBV9; weak D call: TRBD2 (5 bases). V lost 5 bases to trimming and J lost 8 bases, with 13 bases between them. Germline V gives CDR1 SGDLS, CDR2 YYNGEE. The CDR3 is 13 residues long.

In its sample, this clonotype was seen many times. The chain links TRBV2 to TRBJ2-7; the D is unclear. The V gene lost 4 bases and the J gene lost 2 bases, with 6 bases spanning the gap. Germline V CDR1 and CDR2: SNHLY, FYNNEI. This CDR3 spans 12 amino acids. The CDR3 region has the DNA TGTGCCAGCAGTGGCGGTACCTACGAGCAGTACTTC. Translated, it gives CASSGGTYEQYF.

Ten or more counts support this clonotype. V is TRBV6-1 and J is TRBJ1-1; tentatively, D is TRBD1 (5 bases). Deletions cut 5 bases from V and 8 bases from J, with 24 bases between. This CDR3 has 16 residues. Germline loops: CDR1 MNHNS, CDR2 SASEGT. The CDR3 is CASSILPGRRPSEAFF. In nucleotides, the CDR3 is TGTGCCAGCAGTATCCTTCCGGGACGGCGCCCCTCGGAAGCTTTCTTT.

This clonotype appeared many times. The gene calls are TRBV29-1 and TRBJ2-7, with TRBD2 matching 9 bases. This CDR3 region has 12 residues. CDR1 is SQVTM, CDR2 ANQGSEA, per germline. After removal of 6 bases from V and 6 bases from J, the junction contained 6 bases not matched to a gene. CDR3 region: CSVSGLASEQYF. CDR3 sequence (DNA): TGCAGCGTGTCGGGACTAGCCAGCGAGCAGTACTTC.

This clonotype showed up many times. This chain connects TRBV27 to TRBJ1-1; 9 bases align to TRBD1. CDR3 length: 13 residues. The germline V gene encodes CDR1 MNHEY and CDR2 SMNVEV (reference sequence). Losses at the gene ends were 6 bases for V and 11 bases for J; bases not matched to a gene: 10. Written as DNA, the CDR3 is TGTGCCAGCAGGGTGGACAGGGGCGGCGTCGCTTTCTTT. Amino acids: CASRVDRGGVAFF.

This clonotype was seen at least ten times. The chain combines TRBV7-9 with TRBJ1-1; D not resolved. Germline values: CDR1 SEHNR, CDR2 FQNEAQ (reference sequence). The CDR3 extends over 16 amino acids. V was pared by 2 bases and J by 1 base, with 14 bases between. The CDR3 sequence: CASSLSVPDENTEAFF. In nucleotides, the CDR3 is TGTGCCAGCAGCTTATCGGTTCCTGACGAGAACACTGAAGCTTTCTTT.

J is TRBJ2-1 and V is TRBV4-1, with unresolved D. This CDR3 is built from 15 residues. V dropped 0 bases and J dropped 8 bases, with 14 bases sitting between them. Germline V gene lookup returns CDR1 MGHRA and CDR2 YSYEKL. This CDR3 is CASSQDAVFSYEQFF. The CDR3 DNA is TGCGCCAGCAGCCAAGATGCGGTTTTCTCATATGAGCAGTTCTTC.

This clonotype was seen at least ten times. The V gene is TRBV28, the J gene TRBJ1-5, with D possibly TRBD1 on 5 matching bases. The CDR3 covers 12 residues. V was trimmed by 4 bases and J by 10 bases, leaving 11 bases between them. The V gene's germline CDR1 is MDHEN and CDR2 SYDVKM. CDR3 coding DNA: TGTGCCAGCAGTTCCGGGACCTCTCCCCAGCATTTT. This translates into CASSSGTSPQHF.

This clonotype was counted at least ten times. V gene TRBV6-1 combines with J gene TRBJ1-1; no clear D gene. This CDR3 is built from 13 residues. CDR1 and CDR2 (germline): MNHNS, SASEGT. Trimming pared 2 bases from V and 1 base from J, leaving 5 bases between. CDR3 protein: CASSEWRNTEAFF. The CDR3 DNA reads as TGTGCCAGCAGTGAATGGAGGAACACTGAAGCTTTCTTT.

This clonotype was counted at least ten times. V usage is TRBV3-1 and J usage is TRBJ2-1; D gene unclear. Germline V gene data show CDR1 as LGHDT and CDR2 as YNNKEL (reference sequence). The V end lost 1 base, the J end lost 4 bases, and 5 bases lay between the germline ends. The CDR3 runs to 13 residues. Here the CDR3 reads CASSQGQYNEQFF. CDR3 DNA: TGTGCCAGCAGCCAAGGACAATACAATGAGCAGTTCTTC.

In this sample, this clonotype turned up a few times. V gene TRBV11-2 combines with J gene TRBJ1-1; TRBD1 might be the D (6 bases). This CDR3 has 15 amino acids. Germline CDR1 reads SGHAT; CDR2 reads FQNNGV. V dropped 0 bases and J dropped 6 bases, with 14 bases sitting between them. The CDR3 DNA follows: TGTGCCAGCAGCTTAGATTACAGGGTAAAGCCTGAAGCTTTCTTT. Its translation is CASSLDYRVKPEAFF.

This clonotype has ten or more counts. This chain connects TRBV18 to TRBJ2-2, with D possibly being TRBD1 (5 bases). Trimming cost V 4 bases and J 0 bases, with 6 bases left between them. Germline V CDR1 and CDR2: KGHSH, LQKENI. There are 14 residues in the CDR3. CDR3 loop: CASSQTANTGELFF. CDR3 nucleotides: TGTGCCAGCTCACAGACAGCGAACACCGGGGAGCTGTTTTTT.

This clonotype was observed many times. The chain joins TRBV2 to TRBJ1-1; D remains ambiguous. The CDR3 consists of 14 residues. V was trimmed by 4 bases and J by 5 bases, leaving 14 bases between them. In germline, CDR1 is SNHLY, CDR2 FYNNEI. In DNA form, the CDR3 reads TGTGCCAGCAGTGCCAGCCGGGGTTTTACTGAAGCTTTCTTT. Translating it yields CASSASRGFTEAFF.

This clonotype occurred many times. This sequence joins TRBV7-2 and TRBJ1-1; unclear D gene. Germline CDR1 and CDR2: SGHTA and FQGNSA. The CDR3 loop spans 11 amino acids. Trimming shortened V by 4 bases and J by 6 bases, and 6 bases separated the two germline ends. The CDR3 here is CASSSLAEAFF. In DNA, the CDR3 is TGTGCCAGCAGCTCCCTCGCTGAAGCTTTCTTT.

This clonotype was seen repeatedly, ten times or more. The chain links TRBV12-3 or TRBV12-4 to TRBJ2-7, with 12 bases aligning to TRBD1. CDR3 length equals 15 residues. J lost 5 bases, V lost 5 bases, and 7 bases had no gene match. CDR3: CASSTPGQGADEQYF. For the CDR3, the DNA is TGTGCCAGCAGTACCCCGGGACAGGGGGCGGACGAGCAGTACTTC.

This chain links TRBV20-1 with TRBJ2-3; either TRBD1 or TRBD2 may fit D (5 bases each). Trimming took 4 bases from V and 2 from J, leaving 10 bases between them. CDR3 size: 13 residues. Germline V gene data show CDR1 as DFQATT and CDR2 as SNEGSKA (reference sequence). CDR3 loop: CSATSGTTDTQYF. CDR3 bases: TGCAGTGCTACCTCAGGGACCACAGATACGCAGTATTTT.

This clonotype was picked up a small number of times. The chain is built from TRBV27 and TRBJ2-1, with D maybe TRBD1 (6 bases). This CDR3 is 12 amino acids long. Germline values: CDR1 MNHEY, CDR2 SMNVEV (reference sequence). V lost 5 bases to trimming and J lost 11 bases, with 13 bases between them. The CDR3 protein is CASSLDQGKQFF. Here the CDR3 DNA reads TGTGCCAGCAGTCTTGACCAGGGGAAGCAGTTCTTC.

The chain has TRBV3-1 and TRBJ2-5; 12 bases agree with TRBD2. The CDR3 is 16 amino acids. Looked up from germline, CDR1 is LGHDT and CDR2 is YNNKEL (reference sequence). V shed 4 bases and J 3 bases; nucleotides not matched to a gene: 6. The CDR3 region has the DNA TGTGCCAGCAGCCCGACTAGCGGGAGTTGGAAAGAGACCCAGTACTTC. Protein product: CASSPTSGSWKETQYF.

This clonotype was picked up a small number of times. The chain recombines TRBV3-1 with TRBJ1-1; D perhaps matches TRBD1 (5 bases). Trimming cost V 0 bases and J 8 bases, with 22 bases left between them. CDR3 length: 17 residues. Germline CDR1 and CDR2: LGHDT and YNNKEL (reference sequence). CDR3 amino acids: CASSQDGTDGGRIEAFF. The CDR3 DNA sequence: TGTGCCAGCAGCCAAGATGGGACCGACGGGGGACGGATCGAAGCTTTCTTT. The full variable domain, in which reference TRBV3-1 and TRBJ1-1 provide the parts outside the CDR3, is DTAVSQTPKYLVTQMGNDKSIKCEQNLGHDTMYWYKQDSKKFLKIMFSYNNKELIINETVPNRFSPKSPDKAHLNLHINSLELGDSAVYFCASSQDGTDGGRIEAFFGQGTRLTVV.

Notes on this clonotype: The missing conserved phenylalanine or tryptophan at the end of this CDR3 makes a read error likely. The rearrangement joins TRBV6-5 to TRBJ1-6; D is uncertain. The CDR3 runs 19 residues. Germline V gene sequence: CDR1 MNHEY, CDR2 SVGAGI. V was pared by 3 bases and J by 7 bases, with 25 bases between. CDR3 nucleotides: TGTGCCAGCAGTTATAAGGGCCCCAATGAGACGGTGGGGAATTCACCCCTCCACCTT. Residues: CASSYKGPNETVGNSPLHL.

This clonotype has a handful of counts. This chain links TRBV12-5 with TRBJ1-5; 9 nucleotides line up with TRBD1. The CDR3 is made up of 16 amino acids. V dropped 4 bases and J dropped 2; count of bases not matched to a gene: 6. The germline gives CDR1 LGHNT, CDR2 FRNRAP. The CDR3 DNA reads TGTGCTAGTGGTTCTCATCGGACAGGGGGCAATCAGCCCCAGCATTTT. This codes for CASGSHRTGGNQPQHF.

This clonotype was counted ten times or more. The rearrangement joins TRBV6-1 to TRBJ1-1, with D hard to call. The CDR3 is made up of 13 amino acids. Per germline, CDR1 MNHNS and CDR2 SASEGT. V was shortened by 8 bases and J by 1 base, with 11 bases between the two germline ends. The CDR3 reads CASGKISNTEAFF. As DNA, the CDR3 is TGTGCCAGCGGAAAGATCTCGAACACTGAAGCTTTCTTT.